This T cell receptor beta chain was documented in a study of blood T cells in healthy people across ages. Study-level findings and limits: Long-lived donors exceeded aged donors in naive CD4+ cells and diversity.

This clonotype appeared a single time. What it recognizes is unknown. Per germline, CDR1 MNHEY and CDR2 SVGEGT. The CDR3 consists of 18 residues. Next came a second PCR, run for about 7 to 11 cycles, which used a sample-barcoded 5' primer along with a J-beta primer mix. Each cDNA molecule was tagged by a template-switch adaptor that had 12 random nucleotides. TCRdb independently ran MiXCR on the 5' RACE reads; one entry per CDR3 protein. This sample has over 700,000 distinct CDR3 sequences, with 20% to 25% found just once. This sample also belongs to another study, concerning T cells of mothers and their children. That work contributes: The shaping of TCR recombination output by thymic selection is similar in related and unrelated pairs.

This chain links TRBV6-2 or TRBV6-3 with TRBJ2-5; TRBD2 might be the D (7 bases). The DNA end lines up better with TRBJ2-1; the J call may be wrong. The sequencing input was blood. The source of this sequence is a boy under 18 in good health. The CDR3 spells CASSKTQGIGGLGNEQFF. The CDR3 bases are TGTGCCAGCAGTAAAACCCAGGGAATCGGGGGGCTAGGCAATGAGCAGTTCTTC.